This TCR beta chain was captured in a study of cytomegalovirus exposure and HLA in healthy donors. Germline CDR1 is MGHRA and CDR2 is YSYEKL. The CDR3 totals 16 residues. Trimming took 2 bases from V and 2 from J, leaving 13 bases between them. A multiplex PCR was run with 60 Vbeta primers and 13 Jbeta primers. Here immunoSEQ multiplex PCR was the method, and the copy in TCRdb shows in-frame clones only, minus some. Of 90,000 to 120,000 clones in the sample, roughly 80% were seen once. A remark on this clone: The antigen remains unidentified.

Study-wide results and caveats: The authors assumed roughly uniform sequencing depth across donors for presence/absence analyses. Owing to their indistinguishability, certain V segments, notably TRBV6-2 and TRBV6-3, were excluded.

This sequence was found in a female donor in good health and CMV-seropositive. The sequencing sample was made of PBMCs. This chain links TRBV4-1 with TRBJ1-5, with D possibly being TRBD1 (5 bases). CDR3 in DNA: TGCGCCAGCAGCCAATTCCAGGGTCGGGGCAATCAGCCCCAGCATTTT. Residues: CASSQFQGRGNQPQHF.